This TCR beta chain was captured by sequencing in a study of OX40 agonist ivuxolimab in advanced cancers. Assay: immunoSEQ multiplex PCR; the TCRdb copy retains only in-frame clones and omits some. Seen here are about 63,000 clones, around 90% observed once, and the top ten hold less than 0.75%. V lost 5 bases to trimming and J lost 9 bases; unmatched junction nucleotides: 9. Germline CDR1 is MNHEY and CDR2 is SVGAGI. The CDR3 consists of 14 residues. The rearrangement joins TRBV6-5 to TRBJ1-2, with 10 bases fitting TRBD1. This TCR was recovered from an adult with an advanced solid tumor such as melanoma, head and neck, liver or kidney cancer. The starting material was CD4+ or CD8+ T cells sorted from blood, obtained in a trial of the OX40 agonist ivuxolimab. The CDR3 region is CASSIGTGERSYTF. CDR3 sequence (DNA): TGTGCCAGCAGTATAGGGACAGGGGAGAGGAGCTACACCTTC.